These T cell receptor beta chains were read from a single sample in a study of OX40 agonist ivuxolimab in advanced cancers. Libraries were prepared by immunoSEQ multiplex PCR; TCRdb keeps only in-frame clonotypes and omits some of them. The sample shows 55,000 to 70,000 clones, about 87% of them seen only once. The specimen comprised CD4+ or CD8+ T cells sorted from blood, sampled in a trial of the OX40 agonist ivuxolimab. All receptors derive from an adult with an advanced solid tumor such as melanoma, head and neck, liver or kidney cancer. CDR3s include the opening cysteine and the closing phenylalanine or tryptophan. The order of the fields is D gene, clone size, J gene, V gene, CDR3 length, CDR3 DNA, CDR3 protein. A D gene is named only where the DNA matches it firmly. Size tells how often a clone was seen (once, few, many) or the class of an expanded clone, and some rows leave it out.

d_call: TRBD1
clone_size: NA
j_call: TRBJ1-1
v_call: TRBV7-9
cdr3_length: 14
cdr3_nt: TGTGCCAGCAGCGGGACAGGGAAGAACACTGAAGCTTTCTTT
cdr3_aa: CASSGTGKNTEAFF

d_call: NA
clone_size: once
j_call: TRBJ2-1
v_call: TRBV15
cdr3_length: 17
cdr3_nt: TGTGCCACCAGCAGAGCGGGCGGGGGCTATTCCTACAATGAGCAGTTCTTC
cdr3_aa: CATSRAGGGYSYNEQFF

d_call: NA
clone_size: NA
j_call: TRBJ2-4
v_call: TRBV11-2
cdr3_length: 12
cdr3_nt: TGTGCCAGCTTGGGACCCAAAAACATTCAGTACTTC
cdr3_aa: CASLGPKNIQYF

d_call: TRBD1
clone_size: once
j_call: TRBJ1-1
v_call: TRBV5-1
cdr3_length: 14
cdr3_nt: TGCGCCAGCAGCTCCCAGGGGGTGAACACTGAAGCTTTCTTT
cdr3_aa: CASSSQGVNTEAFF

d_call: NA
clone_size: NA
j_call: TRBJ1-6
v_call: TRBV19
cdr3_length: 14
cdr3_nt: TGTGCCAGTACCCTAGGACAGAGTAATTCACCCCTCCACTTT
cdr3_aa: CASTLGQSNSPLHF

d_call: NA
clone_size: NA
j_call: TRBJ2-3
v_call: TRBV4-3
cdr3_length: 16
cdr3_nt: TGCGCCAGCAGCCAAGAGGGGCCTGGGGGCATAGATACGCAGTATTTT
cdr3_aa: CASSQEGPGGIDTQYF

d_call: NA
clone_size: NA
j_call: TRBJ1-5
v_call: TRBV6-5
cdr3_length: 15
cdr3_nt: TGTGCCAGCAGTTACTCGAATGCAGGGAATCAGCCCCAGCATTTT
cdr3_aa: CASSYSNAGNQPQHF

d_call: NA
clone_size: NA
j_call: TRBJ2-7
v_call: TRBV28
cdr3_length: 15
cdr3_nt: TGTGCCAGCAGTCCACCTCCGGCAGGGCTTTACGAGCAGTACTTC
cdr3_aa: CASSPPPAGLYEQYF

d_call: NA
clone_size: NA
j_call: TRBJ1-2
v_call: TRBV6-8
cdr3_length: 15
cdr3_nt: TGTGCCAGCAGTTACTCGAATCCAGGGTCGGATGGCTACACCTTC
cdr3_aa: CASSYSNPGSDGYTF

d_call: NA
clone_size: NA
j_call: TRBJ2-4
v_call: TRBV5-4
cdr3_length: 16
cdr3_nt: TGTGCCAGCAGCTTGGACAGGGACCTGTCCAAAAACATTCAGTACTTC
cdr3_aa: CASSLDRDLSKNIQYF

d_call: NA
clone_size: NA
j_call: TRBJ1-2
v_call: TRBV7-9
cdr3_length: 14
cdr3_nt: TGTGCCAGCAGCTCCACCGGGGGGCCCTATGGCTACACCTTC
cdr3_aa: CASSSTGGPYGYTF

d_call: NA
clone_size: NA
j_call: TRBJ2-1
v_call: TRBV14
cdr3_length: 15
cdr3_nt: TGTGCCAGCAGCCATCGACAGGACCTCCGGTCGGAGCAGTTCTTC
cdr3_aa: CASSHRQDLRSEQFF

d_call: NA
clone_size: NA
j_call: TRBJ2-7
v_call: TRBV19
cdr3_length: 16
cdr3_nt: TGTGCCAGTAGTATAATCGCCGGGACGGGGCACTACGAGCAGTACTTC
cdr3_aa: CASSIIAGTGHYEQYF

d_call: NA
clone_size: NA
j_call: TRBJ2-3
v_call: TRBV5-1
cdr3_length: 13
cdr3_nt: TGCGCCAGCAGCACCACTAGCACAGATACGCAGTATTTT
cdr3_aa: CASSTTSTDTQYF

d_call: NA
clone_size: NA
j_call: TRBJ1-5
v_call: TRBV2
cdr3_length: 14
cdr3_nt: TGTGCCAGCCTCCGGGGGAATAGCAATCAGCCCCAGCATTTT
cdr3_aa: CASLRGNSNQPQHF

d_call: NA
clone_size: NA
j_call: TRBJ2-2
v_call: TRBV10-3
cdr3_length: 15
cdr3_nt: TGTGCCATCAGTTCTGCAGACAGGACAACCGGGGAGCTGTTTTTT
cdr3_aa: CAISSADRTTGELFF

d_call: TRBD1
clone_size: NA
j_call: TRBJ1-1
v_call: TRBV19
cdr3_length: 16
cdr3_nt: TGTGCCAGTAGTATCGCTGGACAGGGGGCGCGCACTGAAGCTTTCTTT
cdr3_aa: CASSIAGQGARTEAFF

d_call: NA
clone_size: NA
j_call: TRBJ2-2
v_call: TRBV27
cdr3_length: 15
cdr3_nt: TGTGCCAGCAGTTTATACGGGACGAACACCGGGGAGCTGTTTTTT
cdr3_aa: CASSLYGTNTGELFF

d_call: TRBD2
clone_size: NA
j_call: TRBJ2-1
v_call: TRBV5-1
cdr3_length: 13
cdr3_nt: TGCGCCAGCAGCTTGGATACGGCGGGAGGGCAGTTCTTC
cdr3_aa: CASSLDTAGGQFF

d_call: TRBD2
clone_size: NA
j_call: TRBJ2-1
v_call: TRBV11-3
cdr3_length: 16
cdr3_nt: TGTGCCAGCAGCTCAACTAGCGGGAGGGCTATGAATGAGCAGTTCTTC
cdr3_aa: CASSSTSGRAMNEQFF

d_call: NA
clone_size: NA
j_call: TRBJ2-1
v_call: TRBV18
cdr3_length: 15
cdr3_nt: TGTGCCAGCTCACCTTCTACTGGCTCCTACAATGAGCAGTTCTTC
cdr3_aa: CASSPSTGSYNEQFF

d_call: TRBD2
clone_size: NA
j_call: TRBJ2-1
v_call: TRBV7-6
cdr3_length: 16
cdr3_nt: TGTGCCAGCAGCCTACAGACTAGCGGGGTTGTCAATGAGCAGTTCTTC
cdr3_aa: CASSLQTSGVVNEQFF

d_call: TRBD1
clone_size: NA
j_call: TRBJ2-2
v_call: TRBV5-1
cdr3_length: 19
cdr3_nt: TGCGCCAGCAGCTTGGCGGTCCCGGGACAGGGTTCGAACACCGGGGAGCTGTTTTTT
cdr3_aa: CASSLAVPGQGSNTGELFF

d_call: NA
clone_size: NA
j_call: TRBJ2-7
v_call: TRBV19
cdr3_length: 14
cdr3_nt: TGTGCCAGTAGTATCCATATAAGCTCCTACGAGCAGTACTTC
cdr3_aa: CASSIHISSYEQYF

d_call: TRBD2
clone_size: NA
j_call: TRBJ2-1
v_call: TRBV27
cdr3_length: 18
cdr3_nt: TGTGCCAGCAGTACCCCCCTGCGGACTAGCGGGGAGAGCAATGAGCAGTTCTTC
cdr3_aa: CASSTPLRTSGESNEQFF

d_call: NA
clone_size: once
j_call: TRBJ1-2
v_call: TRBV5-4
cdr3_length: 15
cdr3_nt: TGTGCCAGCAGCTTGGAACAGCCCACTAACTATGGCTACACCTTC
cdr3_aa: CASSLEQPTNYGYTF

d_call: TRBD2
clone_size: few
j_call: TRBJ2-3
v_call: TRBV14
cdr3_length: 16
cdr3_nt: TGTGCCAGCAGCCTAGAGCGGGAAGCTTCCACAGATACGCAGTATTTT
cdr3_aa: CASSLEREASTDTQYF

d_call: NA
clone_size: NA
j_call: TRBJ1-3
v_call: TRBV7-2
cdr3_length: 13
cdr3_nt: TGTGCCAGCAGCTTAAGCCAGGGAAACACCATATATTTT
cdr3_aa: CASSLSQGNTIYF

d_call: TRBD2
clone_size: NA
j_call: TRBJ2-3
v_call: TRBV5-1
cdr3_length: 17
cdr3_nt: TGCGCCAGCAGCCGGACTAGCGGGGCCCCTAGCACAGATACGCAGTATTTT
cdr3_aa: CASSRTSGAPSTDTQYF

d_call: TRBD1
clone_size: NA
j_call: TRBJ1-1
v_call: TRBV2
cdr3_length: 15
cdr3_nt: TGTGCCAGCAGTCCAGGGGGTCTATCGAACACTGAAGCTTTCTTT
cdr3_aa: CASSPGGLSNTEAFF

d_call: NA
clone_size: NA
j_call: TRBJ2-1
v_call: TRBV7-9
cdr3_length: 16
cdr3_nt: TGTGCCAGCAGCCCCCGGACTGCAAGCTCCTACAATGAGCAGTTCTTC
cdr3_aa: CASSPRTASSYNEQFF

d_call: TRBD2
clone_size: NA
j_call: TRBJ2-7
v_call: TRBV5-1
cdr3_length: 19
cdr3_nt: TGCGCCAGCAGCTTGGGCCTAGCGGGCGTCGGGGGCAGCTCCTACGAGCAGTACTTC
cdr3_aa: CASSLGLAGVGGSSYEQYF